The 5 T cell receptor beta chains below come from one sample, sequenced in a study of PD-L1 blockade in urothelial cancer. Regarding time point: pretreatment peripheral blood. Sequencing used immunoSEQ multiplex PCR; TCRdb keeps in-frame clones, though not all of them. Among about 72,000 clones, 86% were seen once, and the ten largest hold under 15%. The source was PBMCs, collected around atezolizumab (anti-PD-L1) treatment. These receptors came from a man aged 55 to 70 with urothelial cancer.

The rearrangement joins TRBV27 to TRBJ1-1, with TRBD1 matching over 7 bases. V lost 3 bases and J lost 1; bases outside the gene matches: 2. This CDR3 contains 14 residues. Germline V gene sequence: CDR1 MNHEY, CDR2 SMNVEV (reference sequence). The CDR3 nucleotides are TGTGCCAGCAGTTTCGGGACAGCGAACACTGAAGCTTTCTTT. It encodes CASSFGTANTEAFF.

This clone was recorded only once. DNA for the CDR3: TGCGCCAGCAGCTTCATTCAGGGGTATGGTTCACCCCTCCACTTT. Encoded protein: CASSFIQGYGSPLHF. This chain connects TRBV5-1 to TRBJ1-6; a weak D match, TRBD1 (6 bases). Trimming removed 2 bases at V and 9 bases at J, with 15 bases between. Germline V gene data show CDR1 as SGHRS and CDR2 as YFSETQ. The CDR3 covers 15 residues.

The gene calls are TRBV19 and TRBJ2-5, with 9 bases lining up with TRBD2. CDR3 length equals 14 residues. V shed 1 base and J 5 bases; nucleotides not matched to a gene: 2. Germline assignment: CDR1 LNHDA and CDR2 SQIVND (reference sequence). CDR3 region: CASSIGLAGETQYF. As DNA, the CDR3 is TGTGCCAGTAGTATAGGTCTAGCGGGGGAGACCCAGTACTTC.

J is TRBJ2-5 and V is TRBV7-2; 11 bases align to TRBD2. The V gene end was trimmed by 3 bases and the J gene end by 5 bases; junction bases not matched to a gene: 11. CDR1 SGHTA and CDR2 FQGNSA come from the germline V gene. This CDR3 has 17 residues. CDR3 region: CASSFSLTSGVGETQYF. For the CDR3, the DNA is TGTGCCAGCAGCTTCTCCCTGACTAGCGGGGTCGGGGAGACCCAGTACTTC. Full variable domain (missing parts from reference TRBV7-2 and TRBJ2-5): GAGVSQSPSNKVTEKGKDVELRCDPISGHTALYWYRQSLGQGLEFLIYFQGNSAPDKSGLPSDRFSAERTGGSVSTLTIQRTQQEDSAVYLCASSFSLTSGVGETQYFGPGTRLLVL.

This chain joins TRBV7-2 and TRBJ1-3, with TRBD1 matching over 8 bases. CDR1 SGHTA and CDR2 FQGNSA come from the germline V gene. This CDR3 has 15 amino acids. The J segment lost 2 bases and the V segment lost 5 bases, leaving 5 bases of the junction unmatched. As DNA, the CDR3 is TGTGCCAGCAGCCAAAAGACAGGGGCTGGAAACACCATATATTTT. Amino acids: CASSQKTGAGNTIYF.